This T cell receptor beta chain was profiled in a study of blood T cells in healthy people across ages. Ranging in age from about 6 to 90, the donors were healthy Caucasian individuals from Russia. Then a second PCR, running about 6 to 11 cycles, was carried out with a sample-barcoded 5' primer and a J-beta primer mix. Using its own MiXCR run on the 5' RACE reads, TCRdb lists one record per CDR3 protein. There are 1.5 million to 2 million distinct CDR3 sequences in the sample; roughly 28% occur only once, and roughly 8% lies in the top ten. CDR1 MNHEY and CDR2 SVGAGI come from the germline V gene. The CDR3 is 12 amino acids. Trimming shortened V by 11 bases and J by 1 base, and 9 bases separated the two germline ends.

The genes are TRBV6-5 and TRBJ1-3; D is undetermined. The sequenced material came from blood. This clonotype originated in a woman under 40 in good health. The CDR3 here is CACIGSGNTIYF. The CDR3 coding sequence is TGTGCCTGCATCGGTTCTGGAAACACCATATATTTT.